The T cell receptor (beta chain) described here comes from a study of blood T cell repertoires in COVID-19. Study in general: From T cells, B-cell-depleted T cells, or PBMCs came the material, which was cDNA or gDNA.

The table lists this clone with a few counts. Original processing methods: Researchers report that nucleated cell counts were estimated from reference gene primer amplification. Assay used: immunoSEQ multiplex PCR; TCRdb lists only in-frame clones, some missing. V, J and clone size are taken as reported in that table, and D and trimming were inferred from the DNA itself. The repertoire includes about 150,000 clones, 75% to 90% of them detected once, and 2% to 3% sits in the top ten. This CDR3 is built from 14 residues. Per the germline V gene, CDR1 is SNHLY and CDR2 is FYNNEI. The germline V and J ends were trimmed by 3 bases and 3 bases, with 11 bases remaining between them.

This chain connects TRBV2 to TRBJ1-1, with D possibly TRBD1 on 6 matching bases. This clonotype was sampled from a woman in her 70s with acute or convalescent COVID-19. Sequencing was done on a sample of peripheral blood. DNA of the CDR3: TGTGCCAGCAGTGATCAGGGGCCCTACACTGAAGCTTTCTTT. Its translation is CASSDQGPYTEAFF.